This T cell receptor beta chain comes out of a study of cytomegalovirus exposure and HLA in healthy donors. General study findings and limits: Later work found that TCR association rates differed between HLA loci; DRB1 had the most and HLA-C the fewest. Cytomegalovirus status, reportedly, was diagnosed with high specificity and sensitivity by the classifier. An observed cluster of highly shared sequence variants was recorded as a likely sequencing artifact.

The PCR was carried out with 60 Vbeta primers and 13 Jbeta primers. Generated by immunoSEQ multiplex PCR, the TCRdb table keeps only in-frame clones and is missing some. The data show about 120,000 clones, with over 65% seen just once and around a tenth held by the top ten. The J segment lost 4 bases and the V segment lost 4 bases, leaving 15 bases of the junction unmatched. Germline CDR1 SGHRS, CDR2 YFSETQ. The CDR3 contains 17 residues. Turning to this clone: What it binds is unknown.

Sequenced input: PBMCs. The receptor comes from a woman in her forties or fifties in good health and CMV-seropositive. The V and J genes are TRBV5-1 and TRBJ2-7, with 9 bases fitting TRBD2. The CDR3 spells CASSLNLAGVPGYEQYF. For the CDR3, the DNA is TGCGCCAGCAGCCTGAATTTAGCGGGAGTCCCCGGTTACGAGCAGTACTTC.